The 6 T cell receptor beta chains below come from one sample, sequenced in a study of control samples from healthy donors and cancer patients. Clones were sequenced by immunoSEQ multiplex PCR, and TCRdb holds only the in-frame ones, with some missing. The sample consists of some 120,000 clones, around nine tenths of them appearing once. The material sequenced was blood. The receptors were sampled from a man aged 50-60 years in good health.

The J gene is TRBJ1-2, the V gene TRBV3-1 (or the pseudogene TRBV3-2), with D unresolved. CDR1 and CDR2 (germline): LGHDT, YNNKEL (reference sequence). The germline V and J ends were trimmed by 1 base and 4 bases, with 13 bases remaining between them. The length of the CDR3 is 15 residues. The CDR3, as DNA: TGTGCCAGCAGCCAAGGGGGAAGGAATCTCTATGGCTACACCTTC. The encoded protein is CASSQGGRNLYGYTF.

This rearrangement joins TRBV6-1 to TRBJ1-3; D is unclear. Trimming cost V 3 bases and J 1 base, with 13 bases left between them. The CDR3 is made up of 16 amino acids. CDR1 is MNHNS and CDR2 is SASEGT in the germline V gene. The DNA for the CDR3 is TGTGCCAGCAGTGACTTTTTCGGGATTTCTGGAAACACCATATATTTT. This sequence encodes CASSDFFGISGNTIYF.

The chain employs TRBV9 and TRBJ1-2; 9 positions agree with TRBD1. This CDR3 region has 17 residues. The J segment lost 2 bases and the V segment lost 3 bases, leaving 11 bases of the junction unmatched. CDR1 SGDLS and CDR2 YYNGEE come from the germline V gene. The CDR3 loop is CASSARTGDLKNYGYTF. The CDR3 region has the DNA TGTGCCAGCAGCGCCCGGACAGGGGACCTAAAAAACTATGGCTACACCTTC. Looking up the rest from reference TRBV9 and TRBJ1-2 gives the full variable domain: DSGVTQTPKHLITATGQRVTLRCSPRSGDLSVYWYQQSLDQGLQFLIQYYNGEERAKGNILERFSAQQFPDLHSELNLSSLELGDSALYFCASSARTGDLKNYGYTFGSGTRLTVV.

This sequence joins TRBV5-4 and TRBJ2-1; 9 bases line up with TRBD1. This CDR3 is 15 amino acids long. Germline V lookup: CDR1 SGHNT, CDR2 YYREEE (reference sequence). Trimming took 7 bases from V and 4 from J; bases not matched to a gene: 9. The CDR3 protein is CASPQGAGPYNEQFF. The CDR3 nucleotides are TGTGCCAGCCCACAGGGGGCGGGTCCTTACAATGAGCAGTTCTTC. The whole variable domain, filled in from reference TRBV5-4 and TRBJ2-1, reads ETGVTQSPTHLIKTRGQQVTLRCSSQSGHNTVSWYQQALGQGPQFIFQYYREEENGRGNFPPRFSGLQFPNYSSELNVNALELDDSALYLCASPQGAGPYNEQFFGPGTRLTVL.

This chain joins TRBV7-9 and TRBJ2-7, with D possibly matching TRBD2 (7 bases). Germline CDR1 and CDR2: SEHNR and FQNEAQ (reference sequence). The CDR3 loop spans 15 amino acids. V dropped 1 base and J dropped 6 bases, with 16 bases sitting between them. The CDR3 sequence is CASSLVLGGRVEQYF. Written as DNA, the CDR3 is TGTGCCAGCAGCTTAGTCCTCGGGGGGCGCGTCGAGCAGTACTTC.

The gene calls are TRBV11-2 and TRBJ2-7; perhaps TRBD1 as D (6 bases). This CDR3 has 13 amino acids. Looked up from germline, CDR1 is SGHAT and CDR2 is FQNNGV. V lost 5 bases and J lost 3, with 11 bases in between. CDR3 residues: CASSPNRVYEQYF. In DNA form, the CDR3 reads TGTGCCAGCAGCCCAAACAGGGTCTACGAGCAGTACTTC.